Following are 19 T cell receptor beta chains from one sample sequenced in a study of blood T cell repertoires in COVID-19. TCRdb's table, derived via immunoSEQ multiplex PCR, lists solely in-frame clones and lacks some. The table has 45,000 to 70,000 clones, around 90% seen once. The sequenced sample was peripheral blood. These receptors all stem from a woman at least 80 years old with COVID-19, enrolled during active disease.

The V and J genes are TRBV7-9 and TRBJ2-7, with TRBD1 matching 8 bases. Germline-derived CDR1 and CDR2 are SEHNR and FQNEAQ (reference sequence). CDR3 length equals 14 residues. J was trimmed by 5 bases and V by 0 bases; bases with no gene match: 3. Here the CDR3 reads CASSLAGTGHEQYF. CDR3 nucleotides: TGTGCCAGCAGCTTAGCGGGGACAGGCCACGAGCAGTACTTC.

The chain has TRBV12-3 or TRBV12-4 and TRBJ1-2; 8 positions match TRBD1. Trimming at V came to 4 bases and at J to 7 bases, leaving 5 bases not matched to a gene. The CDR3 runs to 13 residues. This CDR3 is CASSSDRVAGYTF. The CDR3 nucleotides are TGTGCCAGCAGTTCGGACAGGGTGGCTGGCTACACCTTC.

This clone was seen more than once but under ten times. The junction does not match germline at one end; this may be a read error. The chain uses TRBV6-1 and TRBJ1-5; no definite D call. Germline V gene data show CDR1 as MNHNS and CDR2 as SASEGT. The CDR3 covers 13 residues. DNA for the CDR3: TGTGCCAGCAGCGAAGGGAGTTTCAGCCCCCAGCATTTT. Amino acid sequence: CASSEGSFSPQHF.

The J gene is TRBJ2-1, the V gene TRBV5-1; D possibly corresponds to TRBD1 (6 bases). The CDR3 sequence is 14 residues long. CDR1 is SGHRS and CDR2 is YFSETQ in the germline V gene. V gave up 7 bases and J gave up 7 bases, with 18 bases separating them. The CDR3 loop is CASDPGHPSNEQFF. For the CDR3, the DNA is TGCGCCAGCGATCCGGGACACCCCTCGAATGAGCAGTTCTTC. Using reference TRBV5-1 and TRBJ2-1 for the parts outside the CDR3, the full variable domain is KAGVTQTPRYLIKTRGQQVTLSCSPISGHRSVSWYQQTPGQGLQFLFEYFSETQRNKGNFPGRFSGRQFSNSRSEMNVSTLELGDSALYLCASDPGHPSNEQFFGPGTRLTVL.

The V gene is TRBV6-1, the J gene TRBJ2-3, with D perhaps matching TRBD2 (5 bases). Germline CDR1 is MNHNS and CDR2 is SASEGT. The CDR3 consists of 16 residues. V was cut by 4 bases and J by 4 bases, with 18 bases left in between. The CDR3 here is CASSGGWVASADTQYF. The CDR3 bases are TGTGCCAGCAGTGGCGGGTGGGTAGCATCGGCAGATACGCAGTATTTT.

The V and J genes are TRBV6-2 or TRBV6-3 and TRBJ2-2; D unclear. Germline V gene lookup returns CDR1 MNHEY and CDR2 SVGEGT. Trimming pared 5 bases from V and 2 bases from J, leaving 3 bases between. The CDR3 consists of 12 residues. Here the CDR3 DNA reads TGTGCCAGCAGTACAAACACCGGGGAGCTGTTTTTT. Its translation: CASSTNTGELFF.

The rearrangement uses TRBV4-1 and TRBJ2-1; 8 nucleotides align to TRBD2. CDR1 is MGHRA and CDR2 is YSYEKL in the germline V gene. This CDR3 has 15 residues. V was clipped by 0 bases and J by 9 bases; unmatched bases: 7. The CDR3, as DNA: TGCGCCAGCAGCCAAGAGGAGGGCGGGGGGCTTGAGCAGTTCTTC. It is translated as CASSQEEGGGLEQFF.

The rearrangement joins TRBV5-6 to TRBJ1-1; 7 nucleotides line up with TRBD1. CDR1 is SGHDT, CDR2 YYEEEE, per germline. V lost 5 bases to trimming and J lost 2 bases; unmatched junction nucleotides: 6. This CDR3 has 14 amino acids. The CDR3 DNA is TGTGCCAGCAGTTCGGACAGGATTAACACTGAAGCTTTCTTT. Its translation: CASSSDRINTEAFF.

This chain links TRBV5-1 with TRBJ2-2; D is unresolved. Trimming pared 0 bases from V and 3 bases from J, leaving 6 bases between. Germline CDR1 is SGHRS and CDR2 is YFSETQ. CDR3 length: 14 amino acids. The CDR3 region has the DNA TGCGCCAGCAGCTTGGTTCAGTACACCGGGGAGCTGTTTTTT. Amino acid sequence: CASSLVQYTGELFF.

The chain carries TRBV10-3 and TRBJ1-6; 7 bases fit TRBD1. Germline CDR1 ENHRY, CDR2 SYGVKD. The CDR3 length is 14 residues. The junction had 4 bases not matched to a gene; V was cut back by 5 bases and J by 6 bases. CDR3 DNA: TGTGCCATCAGTCCCGGGACAGTTAATTCACCCCTCCACTTT. This sequence encodes CAISPGTVNSPLHF.

V and J are TRBV5-1 and TRBJ2-5, with TRBD1 matching 7 bases. The CDR3 has 14 residues. Trimming cost V 1 base and J 4 bases; bases outside gene matches: 4. Germline V gene data show CDR1 as SGHRS and CDR2 as YFSETQ. CDR3 loop: CASSLSRQGETQYF. The CDR3, as DNA: TGCGCCAGCAGCTTGAGCAGACAGGGAGAGACCCAGTACTTC. Full variable domain (rest looked up from reference TRBV5-1 and TRBJ2-5): KAGVTQTPRYLIKTRGQQVTLSCSPISGHRSVSWYQQTPGQGLQFLFEYFSETQRNKGNFPGRFSGRQFSNSRSEMNVSTLELGDSALYLCASSLSRQGETQYFGPGTRLLVL.

V is TRBV30 and J is TRBJ1-1; D unresolved. Germline V lookup: CDR1 GTSNPN, CDR2 SVGIG (reference sequence). CDR3 length equals 16 residues. The V end lost 3 bases, the J end lost 3 bases, and 20 bases lay between the germline ends. The CDR3 reads CAWSVDPRRRDTEAFF. CDR3 nucleotide sequence: TGTGCCTGGAGCGTGGATCCCCGAAGGAGAGACACTGAAGCTTTCTTT.

The chain employs TRBV7-9 and TRBJ2-2; the D gene is possibly TRBD1 (5 bases). Germline CDR1 SEHNR, CDR2 FQNEAQ (reference sequence). Trimming took 0 bases from V and 4 from J, leaving 12 bases between them. This CDR3 is 16 amino acids long. CDR3 sequence (DNA): TGTGCCAGCAGCTTAGCCCTAGGGGTACGCACCGGGGAGCTGTTTTTT. Translation gives CASSLALGVRTGELFF.

This chain uses TRBV19 with TRBJ1-2, with TRBD1 as a possible D gene (5 bases). The CDR3 runs to 14 residues. V was shortened by 5 bases and J by 4 bases, with 14 bases between the two germline ends. Germline CDR1 is LNHDA and CDR2 is SQIVND (reference sequence). This CDR3 is CASSSYRFFYGYTF. The CDR3 bases are TGTGCCAGTAGTTCGTACAGGTTTTTCTATGGCTACACCTTC.

The CDR3 DNA reads TGTGCCAGCAGCCAGGGACAGTCCTCTGGAAACACCATATATTTT. It encodes CASSQGQSSGNTIYF. V is TRBV3-1 (or the pseudogene TRBV3-2) and J is TRBJ1-3, with 7 bases that match TRBD1. The CDR3 totals 15 residues. The trim removed 3 bases at V and 0 bases at J, leaving 2 bases unmatched. The germline V gene has CDR1 LGHDT and CDR2 YNNKEL (reference sequence).

The chain joins TRBV5-1 to TRBJ1-1; D is perhaps TRBD1 (5 bases). V was shortened by 4 bases and J by 3 bases, with 16 bases between the two germline ends. The V gene's germline CDR1 is SGHRS and CDR2 YFSETQ. The CDR3 totals 15 residues. CDR3 DNA: TGCGCCAGCAGCCGACAGTATCCCCCCGACACTGAAGCTTTCTTT. It encodes CASSRQYPPDTEAFF. The whole variable domain, filled in from reference TRBV5-1 and TRBJ1-1, reads KAGVTQTPRYLIKTRGQQVTLSCSPISGHRSVSWYQQTPGQGLQFLFEYFSETQRNKGNFPGRFSGRQFSNSRSEMNVSTLELGDSALYLCASSRQYPPDTEAFFGQGTRLTVV.

This clone was detected once. The chain recombines TRBV10-2 with TRBJ1-3, with 7 bases matching TRBD1. Germline V gene data show CDR1 as WSHSY and CDR2 as SAAADI. V shed 8 bases, J shed 4 bases, and the junction held 11 bases outside the gene matches. The CDR3 spans 15 residues. CDR3 sequence reads: CASSGQIQVGNTIYF. DNA for the CDR3: TGCGCCAGCTCGGGACAGATTCAAGTGGGAAACACCATATATTTT.

This rearrangement joins TRBV2 to TRBJ2-1; TRBD1 might be the D (6 bases). CDR3 length: 11 amino acids. The germline V gene encodes CDR1 SNHLY and CDR2 FYNNEI. V lost 9 bases and J 7 bases, leaving 10 bases between the germline ends. This CDR3 reads CASFRGNEQFF. DNA for the CDR3: TGTGCCAGTTTCAGGGGTAATGAGCAGTTCTTC.

The V gene is TRBV4-2, the J gene TRBJ1-2, with 11 bases that match TRBD1. Trimming removed 5 bases from V and 7 bases from J; junction bases left unmatched: 9. The CDR3 contains 15 residues. Germline lookup yields CDR1 LGHNA and CDR2 YNFKEQ. The CDR3 loop reads CASSAYQDRGLGYTF. In DNA form, the CDR3 reads TGTGCCAGCAGCGCGTATCAGGACAGGGGGCTTGGCTACACCTTC.